What follows are 5 T cell receptor beta chains derived from one specimen sequenced in a study of T cells in tumors and immune-related adverse events. Here immunoSEQ multiplex PCR was the method, and the copy in TCRdb shows in-frame clones only, minus some. In the table there are fewer than 25,000 clones, around nine tenths of which are singletons. The sequencing used lymph node tissue, collected from a patient treated with anti-PD-1 therapy. The receptors were gathered from a female donor with metastatic renal cell carcinoma.

This chain joins TRBV5-1 and TRBJ1-2; D possibly corresponds to TRBD1 (6 bases). V lost 2 bases and J 0 bases, leaving 8 bases between the germline ends. Germline V gives CDR1 SGHRS, CDR2 YFSETQ. The CDR3 extends over 14 amino acids. CDR3 loop: CASSFWTANYGYTF. The CDR3 DNA follows: TGCGCCAGCAGCTTCTGGACAGCTAACTATGGCTACACCTTC.

V gene TRBV6-1 combines with J gene TRBJ2-5; D is possibly TRBD1 (7 bases). Germline V CDR1 and CDR2: MNHNS, SASEGT. The CDR3 runs to 14 residues. Trimming left V 7 bases short and J 5 bases short, with 17 bases between. The CDR3 region is CASKPGQAGETQYF. CDR3 nucleotide sequence: TGTGCCAGCAAGCCTGGACAGGCGGGGGAGACCCAGTACTTC.

This rearrangement joins TRBV4-1 to TRBJ2-3; D might be TRBD1 (5 bases). Germline V gene sequence: CDR1 MGHRA, CDR2 YSYEKL. This CDR3 comprises 16 residues. V lost 4 bases to trimming and J lost 3 bases, with 17 bases between them. This CDR3 is CASSRSTAGLTDTQYF. CDR3 nucleotide sequence: TGCGCCAGCAGCCGTAGCACTGCAGGGTTAACAGATACGCAGTATTTT.

This clone was recorded only once. The V gene is TRBV18, the J gene TRBJ2-5; no firm D call. The germline CDR1 and CDR2 sequences are KGHSH and LQKENI. The CDR3 consists of 11 residues. The V end was cut by 6 bases, the J end by 5 bases, with 7 bases between. CDR3 in amino acids: CASSPEETQYF. The DNA of the CDR3 is TGTGCCAGCTCCCCGGAGGAGACCCAGTACTTC.

In the case of this clone: Mismatch with germline at one junction end may stem from a read error. The rearrangement links TRBV7-7 to TRBJ2-2; D is unclear. Germline lookup yields CDR1 SSHAT and CDR2 FNYEAQ (reference sequence). The CDR3 runs to 14 residues. Here the CDR3 DNA reads TGTGCTAGCAGCTTAGGTCACCTCACCGGGGAGCTGTTTTTT. Protein product: CASSLGHLTGELFF.